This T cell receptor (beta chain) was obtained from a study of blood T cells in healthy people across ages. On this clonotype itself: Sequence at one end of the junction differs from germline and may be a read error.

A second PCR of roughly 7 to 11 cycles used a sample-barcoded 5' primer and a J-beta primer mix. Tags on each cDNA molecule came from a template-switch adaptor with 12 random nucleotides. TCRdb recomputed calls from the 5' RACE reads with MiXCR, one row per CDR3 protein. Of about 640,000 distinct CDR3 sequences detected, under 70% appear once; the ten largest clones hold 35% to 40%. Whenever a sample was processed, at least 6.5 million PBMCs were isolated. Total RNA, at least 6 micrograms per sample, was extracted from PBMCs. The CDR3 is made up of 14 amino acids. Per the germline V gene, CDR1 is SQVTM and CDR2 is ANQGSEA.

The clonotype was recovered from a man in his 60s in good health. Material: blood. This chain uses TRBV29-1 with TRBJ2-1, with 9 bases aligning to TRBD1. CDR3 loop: CSASRGTGIDEQFF. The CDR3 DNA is TGTAGCGCTTCAAGGGGGACAGGGATCGACGAGCAGTTCTTC.